The T cell receptor beta chain described here comes from a study of cytotoxic CD8 clonotypes in ibrutinib-treated CLL. Broader study findings: Stable or contracted on treatment, public clonotypes were also uncommon.

Sequencing was performed with immunoSEQ multiplex PCR; in TCRdb, only in-frame clones are kept and a portion is missing. Of 110,000 to 150,000 clones in the sample, about four fifths were seen once. Points on this clone: Its matching antigen is unknown.

The length of the CDR3 is 11 residues. Germline V gene data show CDR1 as MNHEY and CDR2 as SVGAGI. V was trimmed by 6 bases and J by 5 bases, leaving 5 bases between them. The sequences come from PBMCs, collected after 12 months of ibrutinib treatment. The TCR was taken from a human donor with chronic lymphocytic leukemia. The chain is built from TRBV6-5 and TRBJ2-1, with D uncertain. CDR3 residues: CASSQDNEQFF. DNA of the CDR3: TGTGCCAGCAGCCAGGACAATGAGCAGTTCTTC.